This T cell receptor (beta chain) was captured in a study of T cells in localized non-small cell lung cancer. Sequencing was performed with immunoSEQ multiplex PCR; in TCRdb, only in-frame clones are kept and a portion is missing. This table has tens of thousands of clones, almost 85% appearing once. Trimming cost V 2 bases and J 4 bases, with 7 bases left between them. The V gene's germline CDR1 is MNHEY and CDR2 SVGAGI. The CDR3 sequence is 13 residues long. The chain joins TRBV6-5 to TRBJ2-3, with unresolved D. The specimen comprised peripheral blood, sampled before any cancer treatment. The receptor was derived from a female donor of 60 years or more with stage I lung adenocarcinoma. The DNA for the CDR3 is TGTGCCAGCAGTTACGCGTTGGCAGATACGCAGTATTTT. It is translated as CASSYALADTQYF.